This T cell receptor beta chain was obtained from a study of Graves' ophthalmopathy and Graves' hyperthyroidism. RNA served as the template for amplifying TCR beta CDR3 regions. HTBI primers were used in a first-round RT-PCR, which preceded a second-round multiplex PCR. Using its own MiXCR run on the multiplex PCR reads, TCRdb lists one record per CDR3 protein. The data show roughly 1.1 million distinct CDR3 sequences, 35% to 40% seen once. Sequenced: peripheral blood or thyroid tissue (not recorded which). This sequence originates from an adult man with Graves' hyperthyroidism.

As DNA, the CDR3 is TGCAGTGCTAGACCTCTAGGACTAGCGGAGCAAGAGACCCAGTACTTC. Protein product: CSARPLGLAEQETQYF. The chain carries TRBV20-1 and TRBJ2-5, with 10 bases aligning to TRBD2. With 2 bases clipped from V and 2 bases from J, the junction kept 8 bases outside the gene matches. CDR1 is DFQATT and CDR2 is SNEGSKA in the germline V gene (reference sequence). The CDR3 spans 16 residues.